Presented here are 11 T cell receptor beta chains from one specimen sequenced in a study of blood T cell repertoires in COVID-19. Only in-frame clones appear in the TCRdb table, and some are missing; sequencing was by immunoSEQ multiplex PCR. Of roughly 57,000 clones listed, 75% to 80% are singletons. The sequenced sample was peripheral blood. The source of these receptors is a man between 65 and 85 years old with active or convalescent COVID-19.

The chain carries TRBV18 and TRBJ1-1; the D gene is possibly TRBD1 (6 bases). There are 13 residues in the CDR3. V lost 2 bases and J lost 5, with 9 bases in between. Germline values: CDR1 KGHSH, CDR2 LQKENI. CDR3 coding DNA: TGTGCCAGCTCACCAAGAGGGGGTACTGAAGCTTTCTTT. Translation gives CASSPRGGTEAFF.

This clone has only one observation. The chain joins TRBV4-1 to TRBJ2-1; 12 nucleotides align to TRBD2. The CDR3 is 17 amino acids. CDR1 and CDR2 (germline): MGHRA, YSYEKL. V lost 0 bases and J lost 9; bases outside the gene matches: 9. CDR3 amino acids: CASSQDRLAGVAVEQFF. Written as DNA, the CDR3 is TGCGCCAGCAGCCAAGATCGACTAGCGGGAGTTGCGGTTGAGCAGTTCTTC.

The chain uses TRBV2 and TRBJ1-2; 8 bases are shared with TRBD1. Germline V gives CDR1 SNHLY, CDR2 FYNNEI. After removal of 6 bases from V and 4 bases from J, the junction contained 4 bases not matched to a gene. The CDR3 is 13 amino acids. The CDR3 region has the DNA TGTGCCAGCAGCTCTACAGGGGGCTATGGCTACACCTTC. Its protein product is CASSSTGGYGYTF. Looking up the rest from reference TRBV2 and TRBJ1-2 gives the full variable domain: EPEVTQTPSHQVTQMGQEVILRCVPISNHLYFYWYRQILGQKVEFLVSFYNNEISEKSEIFDDQFSVERPDGSNFTLKIRSTKLEDSAMYFCASSSTGGYGYTFGSGTRLTVV.

The chain couples TRBV27 to TRBJ2-1; 14 bases match TRBD2. V dropped 5 bases and J dropped 8; count of bases not matched to a gene: 5. This CDR3 region has 15 residues. CDR1 and CDR2 from the germline V gene are MNHEY and SMNVEV (reference sequence). CDR3 in amino acids: CASSGTSGRNHEQFF. The DNA for the CDR3 is TGTGCCAGCAGTGGGACTAGCGGGAGAAACCATGAGCAGTTCTTC.

The V and J genes are TRBV4-3 and TRBJ1-1; D unresolved. The CDR3 consists of 15 residues. Germline V gives CDR1 LGHNA, CDR2 YSLEER. V was trimmed by 0 bases and J by 4 bases, leaving 12 bases between them. The DNA of the CDR3 is TGCGCCAGCAGCCAAGAAACCACGGTGTCCACTGAAGCTTTCTTT. Translated: CASSQETTVSTEAFF.

J is TRBJ2-1 and V is TRBV11-3, with TRBD2 matching 7 bases. The germline V gene encodes CDR1 SGHNT and CDR2 YENEEA. Trimming cost V 6 bases and J 3 bases; bases outside gene matches: 5. The CDR3 is made up of 14 amino acids. CDR3 DNA: TGTGCCAGCAGTCTTGGGACTATCTACAATGAGCAGTTCTTC. It translates to CASSLGTIYNEQFF.

V and J are TRBV24-1 and TRBJ2-1, with TRBD2 identical over 10 bases. With V trimmed by 8 bases and J by 6 bases, 9 bases remained unmatched. Germline CDR1 and CDR2: KGHDR and SFDVKD. This CDR3 region has 15 residues. CDR3 amino acids: CATKGASGSLNEQFF. The CDR3 nucleotides read TGTGCCACCAAGGGGGCTAGCGGGAGTCTCAATGAGCAGTTCTTC.

In nucleotides, the CDR3 is TGTGCCAGCCTTCCCCGGCAGCCCGGGGGTGAAAAACTGTTTTTT. This encodes CASLPRQPGGEKLFF. The chain recombines TRBV6-1 with TRBJ1-4; perhaps TRBD1 as D (5 bases). V gave up 8 bases and J gave up 7 bases, with 20 bases separating them. The CDR3 sequence is 15 residues long. Germline V gene lookup returns CDR1 MNHNS and CDR2 SASEGT.

The chain uses TRBV11-2 and TRBJ2-7; D is unclear. V lost 2 bases and J 5 bases, leaving 16 bases between the germline ends. The CDR3 length is 15 residues. The germline CDR1 and CDR2 sequences are SGHAT and FQNNGV. The DNA for the CDR3 is TGTGCCAGCAGCTTAACGTCGGCAGGCATCCACGAGCAGTACTTC. The encoded protein is CASSLTSAGIHEQYF.

The V gene is TRBV6-5, the J gene TRBJ1-2; 7 nucleotides align to TRBD1. Per the germline V gene, CDR1 is MNHEY and CDR2 is SVGAGI. This CDR3 spans 12 amino acids. The junction had 4 bases not matched to a gene; V was cut back by 6 bases and J by 6 bases. This chain's CDR3 is CASSIQGNGYTF. DNA for the CDR3: TGTGCCAGCAGCATACAGGGGAATGGCTACACCTTC.

This chain joins TRBV27 and TRBJ1-1; 7 bases are a match to TRBD1. CDR3 size: 14 residues. CDR1 and CDR2 from the germline V gene are MNHEY and SMNVEV (reference sequence). With V trimmed by 4 bases and J by 7 bases, 9 bases remained unmatched. The CDR3 is CASSSRTGVVEAFF. The CDR3 nucleotides read TGTGCCAGCAGTTCACGAACAGGGGTAGTTGAAGCTTTCTTT.